This T cell receptor (beta chain) appears in the sequencing data of a study of breast tumors, draining lymph nodes, adjacent tissues (dated by TCRdb to 2015 to 2016). Background for the entire study: The study compared TCR beta repertoires across tumor, adjacent nontumor tissue and axillary lymph nodes from breast cancer patients. In human breast cancer, the study set out to evaluate how tumor, surrounding tissue and draining lymph node repertoires relate to one another and whether T cells may move between these sites.

Sequencing instrument: Illumina HiSeq 2000. Multiplex PCR amplification was used to generate the TCR beta chain libraries. The amplified TCR beta chain products were analyzed by high-throughput sequencing. In-frame beta chains were kept once TCRdb had trimmed the public reads at Q25 with fastp and called clones with MiXCR. Every entry covers one CDR3 protein and lists the most common genes and DNA from its rows. This sample has 50,000 to 75,000 distinct CDR3 sequences in its table, and 45% to 65% of those were observed once. The ten largest clones represent roughly 19% of the sample. Sequences MNHNS (CDR1) and SASEGT (CDR2) are obtained from the germline V gene. The CDR3, cysteine through phenylalanine, is 15 amino acids long. Left in the record is the CDR3 DNA by itself, 45 bases read in frame from the first base. V is cut by 5 bases and J by 2 bases, and the space between the germline ends is 10 bases.

Beyond this particular receptor, the publication reports: Rather than being directly demonstrated, the conclusion that tumor T cells originate in lymph nodes was presented as consistent with a hypothesis. T-cell repertoire diversity in tumors was found to be lower than in lymph nodes but higher than in nontumor tissue, and preferential V and J gene usage was observed. The data were considered consistent with the idea that most tumor T cells come from the lymph node and then expand in tumor tissue. The similarity between tumor and nontumor tissue repertoires was significantly greater in luminal-like breast cancer than in basal-like breast cancer.

In regard to this clonotype: This receptor's antigen is unknown. The record has no base qualities; no much larger clone is one base away.

The sequence joins TRBV6-1 to TRBJ2-6; the D region may be TRBD1 or TRBD2, each matching 5 bases equally. The specimen sequenced was breast tumor tissue. This TCR came from a female donor with breast cancer. Some clones in this sample may be carry-over from other donors' samples. In nucleotide form, the sequence is TGTGCCAGCAGTCACGGGGCGGCTGGGGCCAACGTCCTGACTTTC. This translates into CASSHGAAGANVLTF.